The 22 T cell receptor beta chains given below trace back to one sample, sequenced in a study of blood T cell repertoires in COVID-19. Here immunoSEQ multiplex PCR was the method, and the copy in TCRdb shows in-frame clones only, minus some. The sample carries more than 150,000 clones, 70% to 85% recorded once. The sample comprised PBMCs or T cells enriched from blood (not recorded which). The receptor set was obtained from a woman aged 45-65 years who had recovered from COVID-19.

CDR3 residues: CASSAIRTSGRYNEQFF. The CDR3 DNA reads as TGCGCCAGCAGTGCGATCCGGACGAGCGGGAGGTACAATGAGCAGTTCTTC. The chain is built from TRBV10-1 and TRBJ2-1; TRBD2 matches 9 bases. The V and J ends lost 4 bases and 4 bases, in that order; junction bases with no gene match: 11. From germline, CDR1 is WNHNN and CDR2 SYGVQD (reference sequence). The CDR3 length is 17 residues.

V and J are TRBV27 and TRBJ2-1; 13 bases agree with TRBD2. The V segment lost 5 bases and the J segment 8 bases; nucleotides outside the gene matches: 9. CDR3 length: 16 amino acids. Germline assignment: CDR1 MNHEY and CDR2 SMNVEV (reference sequence). The CDR3 loop is CASSRSGTSGNYEQFF. DNA of the CDR3: TGTGCCAGCAGTCGATCCGGGACTAGCGGGAACTATGAGCAGTTCTTC.

This sequence joins TRBV9 and TRBJ2-7; TRBD2 aligns across 7 bases. In germline, CDR1 is SGDLS, CDR2 YYNGEE. Unmatched junction bases numbered 13, after V lost 4 bases and J lost 6 bases. CDR3 size: 15 residues. The CDR3 coding sequence is TGTGCCAGCAGCCCCCAAGCGGGAAGCAAGGGCGAGCAGTACTTC. It translates to CASSPQAGSKGEQYF.

The chain carries TRBV28 and TRBJ2-7; 10 bases fit TRBD1. Trimming at V came to 10 bases and at J to 6 bases, leaving 6 bases not matched to a gene. This CDR3 is built from 12 residues. The germline V gene encodes CDR1 MDHEN and CDR2 SYDVKM. The CDR3 sequence: CATQGQGTEQYF. The CDR3, as DNA: TGTGCCACCCAGGGACAGGGGACCGAGCAGTACTTC.

The gene calls are TRBV5-5 and TRBJ1-3; the match to TRBD1 covers 7 bases. The germline CDR1 and CDR2 sequences are SGHKS and YYEKEE (reference sequence). The J segment lost 5 bases and the V segment lost 2 bases, leaving 22 bases of the junction unmatched. The CDR3 consists of 20 residues. The CDR3, as DNA: TGTGCCAGCAGCTTTCGATACCTGGGGGGACAGCCAGGCTTTCGAAACACCATATATTTT. This translates into CASSFRYLGGQPGFRNTIYF.

This chain joins TRBV18 and TRBJ2-5, with TRBD2 matching 7 bases. The V gene end was trimmed by 2 bases and the J gene end by 3 bases; junction bases not matched to a gene: 3. CDR1 and CDR2 (germline): KGHSH, LQKENI. This CDR3 has 14 amino acids. The chain's CDR3 is CASSPRTREETQYF. CDR3 DNA sequence: TGTGCCAGCTCACCAAGGACTAGAGAAGAGACCCAGTACTTC.

The chain recombines TRBV10-3 with TRBJ2-5; the D is unclear. CDR3 size: 11 residues. Germline lookup yields CDR1 ENHRY and CDR2 SYGVKD. V dropped 11 bases and J dropped 3 bases, with 10 bases sitting between them. For the CDR3, the DNA is TGTGCCTCGGGTCAGAAAGAGACCCAGTACTTC. This sequence encodes CASGQKETQYF.

The rearrangement joins TRBV5-6 to TRBJ1-6, with 9 bases lining up with TRBD1. The CDR3 contains 15 residues. The ends lost 4 bases at V and 10 bases at J; junction bases unmatched: 9. CDR1 SGHDT and CDR2 YYEEEE come from the germline V gene. DNA for the CDR3: TGTGCCAGCAGCCCCGGGACAGGGAGTCGATCACCCCTCCACTTT. This translates into CASSPGTGSRSPLHF.

The V and J genes are TRBV7-9 and TRBJ2-5; TRBD2 is a possible D gene (6 bases). From germline, CDR1 is SEHNR and CDR2 FQNEAQ (reference sequence). The V and J ends lost 5 bases and 0 bases respectively, with 13 bases between them. The CDR3 consists of 15 residues. The DNA of the CDR3 is TGTGCCAGCAGCCCCGGGGGTCGGGACCAAGAGACCCAGTACTTC. Its protein product is CASSPGGRDQETQYF.

This sequence joins TRBV6-6 and TRBJ1-2; 8 nucleotides align to TRBD1. Germline CDR1 MNHNY, CDR2 SVGAGI (reference sequence). The J segment lost 2 bases and the V segment lost 5 bases, leaving 4 bases of the junction unmatched. CDR3 length: 14 amino acids. CDR3 protein: CASSTSGGNYGYTF. CDR3 coding DNA: TGTGCCAGCAGTACTTCAGGGGGCAACTATGGCTACACCTTC.

The rearrangement uses TRBV5-1 and TRBJ2-3; 10 bases are shared with TRBD2. The CDR3 contains 16 residues. With 4 bases clipped from V and 4 bases from J, the junction kept 9 bases outside the gene matches. The germline V gene has CDR1 SGHRS and CDR2 YFSETQ. The CDR3 sequence is CASSVASGRSADTQYF. CDR3 DNA sequence: TGCGCCAGCAGCGTCGCTAGCGGGAGATCAGCAGATACGCAGTATTTT.

CDR3 nucleotide sequence: TGTGCCAGCAGTCGGGAGGTCGGACGTAATGAAAAACTGTTTTTT. This gives the protein CASSREVGRNEKLFF. This sequence joins TRBV2 and TRBJ1-4; D is uncertain. V was trimmed by 5 bases and J by 4 bases, leaving 14 bases between them. This CDR3 spans 15 amino acids. Germline CDR1 reads SNHLY; CDR2 reads FYNNEI.

V gene TRBV19 combines with J gene TRBJ2-1; 15 positions match TRBD2. With V trimmed by 6 bases and J by 4 bases, 13 bases remained unmatched. Germline CDR1 reads LNHDA; CDR2 reads SQIVND (reference sequence). The CDR3 is made up of 19 amino acids. The CDR3 region is CASSAGTSGRPLSYNEQFF. The CDR3 DNA sequence: TGTGCCAGTAGCGCCGGGACTAGCGGGAGGCCCTTGAGTTACAATGAGCAGTTCTTC.

This clone was counted between two and nine times. The chain joins TRBV28 to TRBJ1-3; D uncertain. V dropped 7 bases and J dropped 8 bases, with 12 bases sitting between them. CDR1 is MDHEN, CDR2 SYDVKM, per germline. The CDR3 contains 12 residues. In DNA form, the CDR3 reads TGTGCCAGCATGGGGAGAGGAGACACCATATATTTT. Its protein is CASMGRGDTIYF.

The chain joins TRBV7-9 to TRBJ1-2, with TRBD1 matching over 9 bases. The CDR3 sequence is 17 residues long. The germline CDR1 and CDR2 sequences are SEHNR and FQNEAQ (reference sequence). Trimming cost V 2 bases and J 2 bases; bases outside gene matches: 9. Here the CDR3 reads CASSLRDRVKVNYGYTF. Here the CDR3 DNA reads TGTGCCAGCAGCTTAAGGGACAGGGTAAAAGTAAACTATGGCTACACCTTC.

The J gene is TRBJ2-3, the V gene TRBV7-2; no definite D call. Trimming removed 0 bases from V and 4 bases from J, with 17 bases in between. The length of the CDR3 is 17 residues. CDR1 and CDR2 (germline): SGHTA, FQGNSA. In nucleotides, the CDR3 is TGTGCCAGCAGCTTAGCGTACGATGCTAGTCAAGCAGATACGCAGTATTTT. This sequence encodes CASSLAYDASQADTQYF.

The V call is TRBV29-1, the J call TRBJ1-5; TRBD1 matches at 10 bases. Germline V lookup: CDR1 SQVTM, CDR2 ANQGSEA. V shed 8 bases and J 4 bases; nucleotides not matched to a gene: 8. CDR3 length: 14 residues. CDR3 sequence reads: CSMGRGQGNQPQHF. The CDR3 DNA reads TGCAGCATGGGCAGGGGACAGGGGAATCAGCCCCAGCATTTT.

CDR3 sequence: CASSLGQGTGELFF. The CDR3 coding sequence is TGTGCCAGCAGCCTCGGTCAGGGCACCGGGGAGCTGTTTTTT. J is TRBJ2-2 and V is TRBV7-8; possible D gene TRBD1, 5 bases. Per germline, CDR1 SGHVS and CDR2 FQNEAQ. The CDR3 has 14 amino acids. Trimming took off 5 bases at V and 4 bases at J, with 11 bases between the two ends.

The V gene is TRBV7-2, the J gene TRBJ2-3; maybe TRBD2 (6 bases). CDR1 and CDR2 (germline): SGHTA, FQGNSA. The V gene lost 1 base and the J gene lost 1 base, with 15 bases spanning the gap. This CDR3 contains 17 residues. The CDR3 loop reads CASSLGREQWGTDTQYF. The CDR3 coding sequence is TGTGCCAGCAGCTTAGGACGGGAGCAGTGGGGCACAGATACGCAGTATTTT. The full variable domain, in which reference TRBV7-2 and TRBJ2-3 provide the parts outside the CDR3, is GAGVSQSPSNKVTEKGKDVELRCDPISGHTALYWYRQSLGQGLEFLIYFQGNSAPDKSGLPSDRFSAERTGGSVSTLTIQRTQQEDSAVYLCASSLGREQWGTDTQYFGPGTRLTVL.

V is TRBV29-1 and J is TRBJ2-1, with a tentative D call TRBD1 (6 bases). The V end lost 6 bases, the J end lost 3 bases, and 15 bases lay between the germline ends. From germline, CDR1 is SQVTM and CDR2 ANQGSEA. The CDR3 loop spans 14 amino acids. CDR3 residues: CSVERGKGYNEQFF. The DNA for the CDR3 is TGCAGCGTAGAAAGGGGGAAGGGCTACAATGAGCAGTTCTTC.

The rearrangement uses TRBV27 and TRBJ1-2; a weak D match, TRBD1 (6 bases). This CDR3 comprises 14 residues. The germline CDR1 and CDR2 sequences are MNHEY and SMNVEV (reference sequence). The V end lost 5 bases, the J end lost 11 bases, and 21 bases lay between the germline ends. Here the CDR3 reads CASSRGGSTVLYTF. For the CDR3, the DNA is TGTGCCAGCAGTCGTGGGGGCTCGACCGTACTGTACACCTTC.

V is TRBV30 and J is TRBJ1-1; D is possibly TRBD1 (6 bases). Germline values: CDR1 GTSNPN, CDR2 SVGIG (reference sequence). The CDR3 runs to 16 residues. V gave up 2 bases and J gave up 1 base, with 17 bases separating them. The CDR3 spells CAWSIGQPGKNTEAFF. In DNA, the CDR3 is TGTGCCTGGAGTATAGGACAGCCAGGCAAGAACACTGAAGCTTTCTTT.